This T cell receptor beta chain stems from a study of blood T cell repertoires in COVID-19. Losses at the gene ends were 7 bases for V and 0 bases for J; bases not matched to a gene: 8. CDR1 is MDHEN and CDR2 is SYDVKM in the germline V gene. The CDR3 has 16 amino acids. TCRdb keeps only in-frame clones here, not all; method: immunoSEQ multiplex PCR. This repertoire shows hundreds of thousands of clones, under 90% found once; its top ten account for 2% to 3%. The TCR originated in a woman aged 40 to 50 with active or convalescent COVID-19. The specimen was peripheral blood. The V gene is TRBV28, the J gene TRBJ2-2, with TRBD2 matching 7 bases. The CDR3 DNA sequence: TGTGCCAGCACCTTCTGGGGAGGGGCGAACACCGGGGAGCTGTTTTTT. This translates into CASTFWGGANTGELFF. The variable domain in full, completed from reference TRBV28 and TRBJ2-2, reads DVKVTQSSRYLVKRTGEKVFLECVQDMDHENMFWYRQDPGLGLRLIYFSYDVKMKEKGDIPEGYSVSREKKERFSLILESASTNQTSMYLCASTFWGGANTGELFFGEGSRLTVL.